This T cell receptor beta chain was identified during a study of CD4+ T cells in melanoma. Study-level findings and limits: Neoantigen-specific CD4+ T cells in melanoma reportedly had diverse differentiation states.

Some clones are missing from TCRdb's copy, which holds only in-frame ones; the method was immunoSEQ multiplex PCR. This sample has some 150,000 clones, with about 90% found just once. In regard to this clone: The antigen is unknown.

This sequence originates from a human donor with melanoma.

CDR3 in amino acids: CASSPPGRTEAFF. The DNA of the CDR3 is TGTGCCAGCTCACCACCGGGGAGAACTGAAGCTTTCTTT. The J gene is TRBJ1-1, the V gene TRBV18; D is unresolved. V lost 0 bases, J lost 5 bases, and 7 bases lay in between. The CDR3 runs 13 residues. Germline V gene data show CDR1 as KGHSH and CDR2 as LQKENI.